This T cell receptor (beta chain) appears in the sequencing data of a study of PD-1 blockade in classical Hodgkin lymphoma. Study in general: Patients were treated with nivolumab at 3 mg/kg, and this was given intravenously every 2 weeks. Study outcomes and limitations: For complete responders, baseline diversity was comparable to that of newly diagnosed patients. TCR diversity rose significantly by C4D1 in CD4+ but not CD8+ cells.

Germline CDR1 and CDR2: SEHNR and FQNEAQ (reference sequence). This CDR3 region has 14 residues. The V and J ends lost 4 bases and 11 bases respectively, with 19 bases between them. Autologous stem cell transplantation was followed by relapse in every patient, and brentuximab vedotin exposure varied. Complete response, partial response or progressive disease constituted the best response categories observed. Only in-frame clones appear in the TCRdb table, and some are missing; sequencing was by immunoSEQ multiplex PCR. The sample records roughly 50,000 clones, more than 65% being singletons. As for this clone: What it binds is not known.

The starting material was peripheral blood mononuclear cells (PBMCs), obtained at baseline. This TCR derives from a human donor with classical Hodgkin lymphoma. The chain has TRBV7-9 and TRBJ2-3; D is unclear. The CDR3 here is CASSSPFFASRQYF. In DNA form, the CDR3 reads TGTGCCAGCAGCTCCCCCTTCTTCGCCTCACGGCAGTATTTT.